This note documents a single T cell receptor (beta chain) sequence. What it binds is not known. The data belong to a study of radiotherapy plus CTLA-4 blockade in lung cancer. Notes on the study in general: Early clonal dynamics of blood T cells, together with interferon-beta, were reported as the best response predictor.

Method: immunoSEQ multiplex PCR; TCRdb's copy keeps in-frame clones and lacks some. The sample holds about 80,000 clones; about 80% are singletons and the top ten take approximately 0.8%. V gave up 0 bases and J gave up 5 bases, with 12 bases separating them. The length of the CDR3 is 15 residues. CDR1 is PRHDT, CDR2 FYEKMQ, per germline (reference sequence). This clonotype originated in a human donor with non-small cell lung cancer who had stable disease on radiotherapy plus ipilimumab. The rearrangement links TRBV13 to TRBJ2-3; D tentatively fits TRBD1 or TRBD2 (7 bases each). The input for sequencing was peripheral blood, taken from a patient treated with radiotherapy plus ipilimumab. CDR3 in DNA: TGTGCCAGCAGCTTAGGACAGGGGAGGGTAGATACGCAGTATTTT. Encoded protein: CASSLGQGRVDTQYF.